This entry is about one T cell receptor (beta chain). Its antigen is as yet unknown. In TCRdb, the 5' RACE reads were re-called with MiXCR into one record per CDR3 protein. The data contain approximately 100,000 distinct CDR3 sequences, over 15% of them singletons. This sample is part of a study of T-cell memory formation after mild COVID-19. General study points: Most CD4+ clones that shrank were in CM and EM, while CD8+ ones turned up in EMRA.

Sequencing was performed on PBMCs or a T cell subset sorted from them (not recorded which). The TCR was taken from an adult woman who had mild COVID-19 (a few samples of this study predate the infection). Cell type and time point are not known.

CDR3 coding DNA: TGTGCCATCAGTGACCAACCAGGAGGACAGGGATTTGGCTACACCTTC. It is translated as CAISDQPGGQGFGYTF. This rearrangement joins TRBV10-3 to TRBJ1-2; 8 bases align to TRBD1. Trimming took 3 bases from V and 7 from J; bases not matched to a gene: 13. The CDR3 contains 16 residues. Germline lookup yields CDR1 ENHRY and CDR2 SYGVKD.